These 18 T cell receptor beta chains came from one sample sequenced in a study of T cells in Graves' hyperthyroidism and ophthalmopathy. TCR beta CDR3 regions were amplified from RNA transcripts. HTBI primers were the set used in a first-round RT-PCR of the TCR CDR3. TCRdb used MiXCR to reprocess the multiplex PCR reads, holding one entry per CDR3 protein. The top ten hold less than 9.5% of the sample, which has approximately 700,000 distinct CDR3 sequences, over 40% seen once. The sequenced sample was peripheral blood or thyroid tissue (not recorded which). Receptors originate from an adult man with Graves' disease, either hyperthyroidism or ophthalmopathy (not recorded which).

The J gene is TRBJ1-3, the V gene TRBV29-1; no firm D call. CDR3 length: 15 residues. Germline V gene lookup returns CDR1 SQVTM and CDR2 ANQGSEA. The ends were cut back, 8 bases at V and 0 bases at J, with 17 bases in the middle. CDR3 residues: CSSFLVSNSGNTIYF. The CDR3 DNA sequence: TGCAGCAGTTTTCTGGTCAGCAACTCTGGAAACACCATATATTTT. Full variable domain (missing parts from reference TRBV29-1 and TRBJ1-3): SAVISQKPSRDICQRGTSLTIQCQVDSQVTMMFWYRQQPGQSLTLIATANQGSEATYESGFVIDKFPISRPNLTFSTLTVSNMSPEDSSIYLCSSFLVSNSGNTIYFGEGSWLTVV.

The rearrangement uses TRBV13 and TRBJ1-6, with TRBD1 as a possible D gene (6 bases). Trimming removed 2 bases at V and 0 bases at J, with 14 bases between. Germline assignment: CDR1 PRHDT and CDR2 FYEKMQ (reference sequence). CDR3 length equals 18 residues. The CDR3 region is CASSLSKGGSSYNSPLHF. The CDR3 nucleotides read TGTGCCAGCAGCTTATCGAAGGGGGGGAGCTCCTATAATTCACCCCTCCACTTT.

There are many counts of this clonotype. The V and J genes are TRBV5-6 and TRBJ1-6; D ambiguous. The V end lost 2 bases, the J end lost 11 bases, and 14 bases lay between the germline ends. This CDR3 comprises 14 residues. Germline assignment: CDR1 SGHDT and CDR2 YYEEEE. CDR3 nucleotide sequence: TGTGCCAGCAGCTTTCGATTTACACTCGCACCCCTCCACTTT. This encodes CASSFRFTLAPLHF.

The J gene is TRBJ1-1, the V gene TRBV6-2 or TRBV6-3, with D tentatively TRBD1 (6 bases). Germline assignment: CDR1 MNHEY and CDR2 SVGEGT. The ends were cut back, 6 bases at V and 1 base at J, with 15 bases in the middle. The CDR3 totals 15 residues. The CDR3 region is CASRYHRDSNTEAFF. CDR3 coding DNA: TGTGCCAGCAGGTACCACAGGGATTCGAACACTGAAGCTTTCTTT.

This clonotype was observed a handful of times. The chain carries TRBV5-4 and TRBJ1-6, with a possible D match to TRBD1 (5 bases). Trimming pared 0 bases from V and 10 bases from J, leaving 11 bases between. The germline gives CDR1 SGHNT, CDR2 YYREEE (reference sequence). CDR3 size: 14 residues. CDR3 nucleotides: TGTGCCAGCAGCTTGGATCCAGGGCAGTCACCCCTCCACTTT. It codes for CASSLDPGQSPLHF.

The V gene is TRBV7-2, the J gene TRBJ1-1; D might be TRBD1 (5 bases). The CDR3 runs to 13 residues. Germline CDR1 is SGHTA and CDR2 is FQGNSA. Trimming removed 8 bases from V and 4 bases from J, with 14 bases in between. CDR3 residues: CASSPGRATEAFF. The CDR3 DNA reads as TGTGCCAGCTCACCGGGCAGGGCCACTGAAGCTTTCTTT. The full variable domain, in which reference TRBV7-2 and TRBJ1-1 provide the parts outside the CDR3, is GAGVSQSPSNKVTEKGKDVELRCDPISGHTALYWYRQSLGQGLEFLIYFQGNSAPDKSGLPSDRFSAERTGGSVSTLTIQRTQQEDSAVYLCASSPGRATEAFFGQGTRLTVV.

Remarks on this clonotype: A much larger clone is a single base away; this may be a read error. The chain is built from TRBV10-2 and TRBJ1-6; no definite D call. Trimming took 6 bases from V and 14 from J, leaving 20 bases between them. Germline CDR1 and CDR2: WSHSY and SAAADI. The CDR3 extends over 14 amino acids. The CDR3 sequence is CASSRGPKGWALHF. CDR3 bases: TGCGCCAGCAGCCGGGGTCCGAAAGGTTGGGCCCTCCACTTT.

The chain couples TRBV2 to TRBJ2-2; 8 nucleotides line up with TRBD1. This CDR3 has 15 amino acids. The germline V gene has CDR1 SNHLY and CDR2 FYNNEI. V trimming: 8 bases; J trimming: 5 bases; junction bases outside the gene matches: 10. The chain's CDR3 is CASGSAGGGTGELFF. The CDR3 DNA reads as TGTGCCAGCGGCAGCGCAGGGGGCGGGACCGGGGAGCTGTTTTTT.

Comments on this clonotype: This may stem from a read error, because a much larger clone lies one nucleotide away. The rearrangement joins TRBV12-3 or TRBV12-4 to TRBJ1-2; D is undetermined. The CDR3 spans 13 residues. The ends were cut back, 5 bases at V and 7 bases at J, with 14 bases in the middle. CDR3 nucleotide sequence: TGTGCCAGCAGTGAGTTCCCGGGCTCTGGCTACACCTTC. This sequence encodes CASSEFPGSGYTF.

Ten or more counts support this clonotype. The V gene is TRBV7-9, the J gene TRBJ2-7; no firm D call. The CDR3 loop spans 12 amino acids. CDR1 and CDR2 from the germline V gene are SEHNR and FQNEAQ (reference sequence). Deletions cut 5 bases from V and 0 bases from J, with 5 bases between. The DNA for the CDR3 is TGTGCCAGCAGCCTGAGCTCCTACGAGCAGTACTTC. Amino acids: CASSLSSYEQYF.

The chain is built from TRBV10-3 and TRBJ1-3; D is unclear. Trimming removed 3 bases from V and 4 bases from J, with 10 bases in between. The germline CDR1 and CDR2 sequences are ENHRY and SYGVKD. The CDR3 is made up of 14 amino acids. The CDR3 DNA reads TGTGCCATCAGTGAAGATCCGCCAGGAAACACCATATATTTT. Residues: CAISEDPPGNTIYF.

This clonotype was detected only a few times. The gene calls are TRBV19 and TRBJ1-1, with 8 bases matching TRBD1. Unmatched junction bases numbered 13, after V lost 8 bases and J lost 5 bases. Per the germline V gene, CDR1 is LNHDA and CDR2 is SQIVND (reference sequence). The CDR3 is 15 amino acids. This CDR3 is CASGHGQGVKTEAFF. The CDR3 nucleotides are TGTGCCAGTGGCCATGGACAGGGTGTTAAAACTGAAGCTTTCTTT.

The sample holds many counts of this clonotype. The gene calls are TRBV2 and TRBJ2-5; a possible D gene is TRBD1 (5 bases). Trimming shortened V by 8 bases and J by 0 bases, and 13 bases separated the two germline ends. The CDR3 spans 14 residues. Looked up from germline, CDR1 is SNHLY and CDR2 is FYNNEI. The CDR3 is CASDETAYQETQYF. CDR3 coding DNA: TGTGCCAGCGACGAGACAGCGTACCAAGAGACCCAGTACTTC.

This clonotype was seen a few times. The J gene is TRBJ2-7, the V gene TRBV12-3 or TRBV12-4; the match to TRBD2 covers 8 bases. Losses at the gene ends were 3 bases for V and 7 bases for J; bases not matched to a gene: 5. This CDR3 contains 13 residues. For the CDR3, the DNA is TGTGCCAGCAGTTTGGTAACTAGCGGTGAGCAGTACTTC. It yields the protein CASSLVTSGEQYF.

The gene calls are TRBV5-1 and TRBJ2-5; D uncertain. The CDR3 covers 14 residues. V lost 3 bases and J lost 5, with 14 bases in between. Germline CDR1 SGHRS, CDR2 YFSETQ. The CDR3 region is CASSWLEGDETQYF. CDR3 coding DNA: TGCGCCAGCAGCTGGCTGGAAGGCGACGAGACCCAGTACTTC. Full variable domain (remainder filled in from reference TRBV5-1 and TRBJ2-5): KAGVTQTPRYLIKTRGQQVTLSCSPISGHRSVSWYQQTPGQGLQFLFEYFSETQRNKGNFPGRFSGRQFSNSRSEMNVSTLELGDSALYLCASSWLEGDETQYFGPGTRLLVL.

The chain combines TRBV7-2 with TRBJ1-1, with 10 bases fitting TRBD1. Germline V gene lookup returns CDR1 SGHTA and CDR2 FQGNSA. CDR3 length: 15 residues. V shed 4 bases and J 6 bases; nucleotides not matched to a gene: 8. In DNA, the CDR3 is TGTGCCAGCAGCTGGGGGGACAGGGGTAGGGCTGAAGCTTTCTTT. It yields the protein CASSWGDRGRAEAFF.

With respect to this clonotype: The CDR3 end shows no conserved phenylalanine or tryptophan, and so a read error is likely. The limits of the CDR3 on the DNA are not certain, so only TCRdb's listed CDR3 is given. The chain combines TRBV2 with TRBJ2-2; no check of the table's D call, TRBD2, against the DNA was made. The CDR3 comprises 8 residues, both ends counted. Germline V gene data show CDR1 as SNHLY and CDR2 as FYNNEI. CDR3 residues: CASIPGLA.

This clonotype was seen ten or more times. The V and J genes are TRBV2 and TRBJ1-4; no clear D. The CDR3 contains 13 residues. V was trimmed by 4 bases and J by 5 bases, leaving 8 bases between them. Germline CDR1 reads SNHLY; CDR2 reads FYNNEI. DNA for the CDR3: TGTGCCAGCAGTGCTCCAGGCAATGAAAAACTGTTTTTT. This codes for CASSAPGNEKLFF.